Listed here is a single T cell receptor (beta chain). Its specificity is not known. The data belong to a study of cytomegalovirus exposure and HLA in healthy donors. Study-level results: Among immune exposure information, only CMV serostatus was available. Previously analyzed data showed that most TCR beta V segments were productive at a frequency of about 87% or about 30%.

Amplification used 60 Vbeta primers and 13 Jbeta primers. Assay: immunoSEQ multiplex PCR; the TCRdb copy retains only in-frame clones and omits some. The table has 25,000 to 40,000 clones, about 63% seen once; the top ten hold about a fifth. The origin of this receptor is a man aged 50-59 years in good health and CMV-seropositive. The sequenced material came from PBMCs.

The CDR3 protein is CASSRLQNNQPQHF. The CDR3 nucleotides read TGTGCCAGTAGTAGGTTACAGAACAATCAGCCCCAGCATTTT. This chain uses TRBV19 with TRBJ1-5, with D unresolved. The length of the CDR3 is 14 residues. Trimming pared 4 bases from V and 3 bases from J, leaving 10 bases between. Germline V gives CDR1 LNHDA, CDR2 SQIVND (reference sequence).